The entry below gives a single T cell receptor beta chain sequence along with its context. Its antigen remains unknown. Treatment specified: around 19 received Ad26.COV2.S at low or high dose, single or two shots; 5 received placebo; per-sample allocation not given. Sampling took place 63 days after the first vaccine or placebo injection. V was clipped by 4 bases and J by 3 bases; unmatched bases: 8. The CDR3 loop spans 15 amino acids. Per the germline V gene, CDR1 is SGHAT and CDR2 is FQDESV (reference sequence). This entry belongs to a study of Ad26.COV2.S vaccination and SARS-CoV-2 variants. Background on the study: Ad26.COV2.S given intramuscularly, once or twice 56 days apart.

Sequencing used immunoSEQ multiplex PCR; TCRdb keeps in-frame clones, though not all of them. The repertoire has just under 250,000 clones, approximately 90% of them found once; the top ten carry around 10%. Points from the study as a whole: The placebo group had lower spike-specific TCR breadth than the vaccine recipients did.

J is TRBJ1-1 and V is TRBV11-1, with 7 bases identical to TRBD1. The source material was peripheral blood, sampled in a trial of Ad26.COV2.S vaccine versus placebo. The sequence was collected from a person aged 18-65 years who received the Ad26.COV2.S COVID-19 vaccine or a placebo. The CDR3 loop is CASSSRQGGDTEAFF. CDR3 coding DNA: TGTGCCAGCAGCTCACGACAGGGTGGGGACACTGAAGCTTTCTTT.